These 6 T cell receptor beta chains came from one sample sequenced in a study of neurological immune-mediated disorders. TCRdb fed the 5' RACE reads into MiXCR, producing one record per CDR3 protein. The table records approximately 41,000 distinct CDR3 sequences, 13% to 15% of them present only once. The sample was CD4+ T cells from blood. All receptors come from a woman aged 60-75 years with HTLV-1-associated myelopathy (HAM/TSP).

The J gene is TRBJ2-1, the V gene TRBV3-1; 14 bases are shared with TRBD2. The CDR3 is 17 residues long. V trimming: 5 bases; J trimming: 4 bases; junction bases outside the gene matches: 7. CDR1 and CDR2 from the germline V gene are LGHDT and YNNKEL (reference sequence). CDR3 DNA sequence: TGTGCCAGCAGCTCCGGACTAGCGGGGGGAGTTTACAATGAGCAGTTCTTC. Residues: CASSSGLAGGVYNEQFF.

This clonotype was found many times. The DNA of the CDR3 is TGCGCCAGCAGCTTGGGTCTAGCTCACAATGAGCAGTTCTTC. Translated, it gives CASSLGLAHNEQFF. The chain combines TRBV5-1 with TRBJ2-1; tentatively, D is TRBD2 (5 bases). Trimming took 0 bases from V and 5 from J, leaving 9 bases between them. The CDR3 totals 14 residues. Germline-derived CDR1 and CDR2 are SGHRS and YFSETQ.

This clonotype was seen at least ten times. J is TRBJ2-1 and V is TRBV20-1; tentative D call: TRBD2 (6 bases). The V end lost 5 bases, the J end lost 4 bases, and 15 bases lay between the germline ends. Per germline, CDR1 DFQATT and CDR2 SNEGSKA (reference sequence). The CDR3 is 14 residues long. CDR3 DNA: TGCAGTGCTGGGACTCTCGGAACTTACAATGAGCAGTTCTTC. Protein: CSAGTLGTYNEQFF.

This clonotype was detected ten times or more. This sequence joins TRBV5-1 and TRBJ1-1; no definite D call. Germline assignment: CDR1 SGHRS and CDR2 YFSETQ. CDR3 length: 15 residues. V lost 0 bases and J lost 1, with 10 bases in between. The CDR3 sequence: CASSLVGSRNTEAFF. The CDR3 nucleotides are TGCGCCAGCAGCTTGGTCGGGTCCAGGAACACTGAAGCTTTCTTT.

This clonotype was seen repeatedly, ten times or more. V gene TRBV29-1 combines with J gene TRBJ2-7; no clear D. This CDR3 spans 13 amino acids. V was trimmed by 3 bases and J by 5 bases, leaving 14 bases between them. Germline V gene lookup returns CDR1 SQVTM and CDR2 ANQGSEA. The CDR3 spells CSVEGSGSHEQYF. The CDR3, as DNA: TGCAGCGTTGAGGGTTCGGGCTCACACGAGCAGTACTTC.

The chain carries TRBV6-2 or TRBV6-3 and TRBJ2-1; 8 bases align to TRBD2. Germline V gives CDR1 MNHEY, CDR2 SVGEGT. The CDR3 has 16 amino acids. The V and J ends lost 6 bases and 4 bases, in that order; junction bases with no gene match: 11. CDR3: CASRPWGSGAYNEQFF. DNA of the CDR3: TGTGCCAGCAGACCTTGGGGTAGCGGGGCGTACAATGAGCAGTTCTTC.